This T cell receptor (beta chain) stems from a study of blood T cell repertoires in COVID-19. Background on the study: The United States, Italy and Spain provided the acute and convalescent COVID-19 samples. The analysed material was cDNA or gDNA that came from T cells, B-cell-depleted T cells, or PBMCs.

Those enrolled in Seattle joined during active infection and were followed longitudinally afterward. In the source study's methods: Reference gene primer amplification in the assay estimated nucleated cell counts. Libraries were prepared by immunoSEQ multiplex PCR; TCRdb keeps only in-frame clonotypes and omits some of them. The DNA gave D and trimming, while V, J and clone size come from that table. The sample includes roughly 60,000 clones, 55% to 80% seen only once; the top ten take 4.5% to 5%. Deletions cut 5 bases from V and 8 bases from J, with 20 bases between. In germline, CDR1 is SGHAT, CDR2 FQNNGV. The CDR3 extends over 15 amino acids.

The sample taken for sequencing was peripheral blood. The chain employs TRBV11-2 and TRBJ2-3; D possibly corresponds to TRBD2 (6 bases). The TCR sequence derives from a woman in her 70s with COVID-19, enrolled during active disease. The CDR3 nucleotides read TGTGCCAGCAGCCTAGTGGGAGCAATGGAGGGTACGCAGTATTTT. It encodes CASSLVGAMEGTQYF.